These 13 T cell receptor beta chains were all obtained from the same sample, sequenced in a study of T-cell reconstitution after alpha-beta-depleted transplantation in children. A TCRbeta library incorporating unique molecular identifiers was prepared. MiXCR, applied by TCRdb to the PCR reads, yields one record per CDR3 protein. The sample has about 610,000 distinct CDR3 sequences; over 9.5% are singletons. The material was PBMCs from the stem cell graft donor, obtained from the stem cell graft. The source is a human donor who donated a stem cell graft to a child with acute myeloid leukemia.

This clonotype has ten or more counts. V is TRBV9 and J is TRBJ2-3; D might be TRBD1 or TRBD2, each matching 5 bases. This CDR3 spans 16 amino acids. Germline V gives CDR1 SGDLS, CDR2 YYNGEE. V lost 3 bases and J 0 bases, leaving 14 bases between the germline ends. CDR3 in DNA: TGTGCCAGCAGCGCGGGACCATTAACGAGCACAGATACGCAGTATTTT. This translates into CASSAGPLTSTDTQYF.

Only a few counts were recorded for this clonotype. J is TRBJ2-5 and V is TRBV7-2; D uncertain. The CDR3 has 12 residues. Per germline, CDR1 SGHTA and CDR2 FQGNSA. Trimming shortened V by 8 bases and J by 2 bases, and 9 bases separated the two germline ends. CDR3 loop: CASLGQQETQYF. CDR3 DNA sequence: TGTGCCAGCCTTGGGCAGCAAGAGACCCAGTACTTC.

In DNA, the CDR3 is TGTGCCATCAGTGAGTCGAGGGGGCAACGGGGGGAGCAGTACTTC. It codes for CAISESRGQRGEQYF. The rearrangement joins TRBV10-3 to TRBJ2-7, with D possibly matching TRBD1 (7 bases). This CDR3 has 15 residues. Germline CDR1 is ENHRY and CDR2 is SYGVKD. The V end lost 0 bases, the J end lost 7 bases, and 16 bases lay between the germline ends.

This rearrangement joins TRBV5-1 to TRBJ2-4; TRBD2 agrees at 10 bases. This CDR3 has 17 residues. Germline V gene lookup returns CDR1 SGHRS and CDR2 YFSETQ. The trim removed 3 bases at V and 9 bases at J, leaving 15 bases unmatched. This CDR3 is CASSSTSGPSQGGIQYF. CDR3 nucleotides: TGCGCCAGCAGCTCGACTAGCGGGCCGAGCCAGGGAGGCATTCAGTACTTC.

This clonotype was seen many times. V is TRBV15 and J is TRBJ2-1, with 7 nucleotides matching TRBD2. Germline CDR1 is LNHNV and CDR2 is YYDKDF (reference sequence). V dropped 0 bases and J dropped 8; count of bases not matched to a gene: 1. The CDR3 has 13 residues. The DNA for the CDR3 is TGTGCCACCAGCAGAGAGGGGAGGGATGAGCAGTTCTTC. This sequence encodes CATSREGRDEQFF.

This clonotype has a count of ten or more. The CDR3 region is CASSLVLGYEQYF. The CDR3 DNA reads as TGTGCCAGCAGCTTAGTTCTCGGCTACGAGCAGTACTTC. The V and J genes are TRBV7-2 and TRBJ2-7; D gene uncertain. Looked up from germline, CDR1 is SGHTA and CDR2 is FQGNSA. CDR3 length equals 13 residues. V was trimmed by 1 base and J by 3 bases, leaving 7 bases between them.

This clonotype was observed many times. CDR3 residues: CASRRTGDRYNEQFF. CDR3 DNA sequence: TGTGCCAGCAGGCGGACAGGGGATAGGTACAATGAGCAGTTCTTC. The chain links TRBV6-1 to TRBJ2-1; 9 nucleotides match TRBD1. The CDR3 extends over 15 amino acids. Unmatched junction bases numbered 7, after V lost 6 bases and J lost 4 bases. Germline assignment: CDR1 MNHNS and CDR2 SASEGT.

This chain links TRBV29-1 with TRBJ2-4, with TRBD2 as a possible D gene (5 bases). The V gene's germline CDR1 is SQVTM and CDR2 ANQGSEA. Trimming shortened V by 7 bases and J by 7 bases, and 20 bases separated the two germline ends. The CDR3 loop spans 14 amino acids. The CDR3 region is CSASPFEGGNIQYF. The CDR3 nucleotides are TGCAGCGCATCCCCCTTCGAGGGTGGGAACATTCAGTACTTC.

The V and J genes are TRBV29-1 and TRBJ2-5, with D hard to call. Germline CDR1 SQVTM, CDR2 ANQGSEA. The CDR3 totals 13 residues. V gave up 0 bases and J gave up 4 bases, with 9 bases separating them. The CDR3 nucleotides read TGCAGCGTTGAAGAAGTGGCTAGAGAGACCCAGTACTTC. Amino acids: CSVEEVARETQYF.

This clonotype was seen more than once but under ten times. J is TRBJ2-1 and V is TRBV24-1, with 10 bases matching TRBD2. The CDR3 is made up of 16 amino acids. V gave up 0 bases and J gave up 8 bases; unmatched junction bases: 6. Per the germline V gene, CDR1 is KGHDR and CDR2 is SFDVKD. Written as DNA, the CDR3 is TGTGCCACCAGTGATTTGGCTAGCGGGAGTTGGGATGAGCAGTTCTTC. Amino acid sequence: CATSDLASGSWDEQFF.

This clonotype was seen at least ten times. The CDR3, as DNA: TGTGCCAGCAGTTACGTGGGGACCGGGGAGCTGTTTTTT. Translating gives CASSYVGTGELFF. The chain employs TRBV6-5 and TRBJ2-2; D is undetermined. CDR1 and CDR2 (germline): MNHEY, SVGAGI. V lost 2 bases, J lost 5 bases, and 6 bases lay in between. CDR3 length equals 13 residues.

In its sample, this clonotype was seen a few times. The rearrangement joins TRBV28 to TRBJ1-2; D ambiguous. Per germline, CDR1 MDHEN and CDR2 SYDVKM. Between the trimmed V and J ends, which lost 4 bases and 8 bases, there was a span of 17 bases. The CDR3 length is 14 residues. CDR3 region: CASSYMAKPGGYTF. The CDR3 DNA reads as TGTGCCAGCAGTTATATGGCCAAACCGGGAGGCTACACCTTC.

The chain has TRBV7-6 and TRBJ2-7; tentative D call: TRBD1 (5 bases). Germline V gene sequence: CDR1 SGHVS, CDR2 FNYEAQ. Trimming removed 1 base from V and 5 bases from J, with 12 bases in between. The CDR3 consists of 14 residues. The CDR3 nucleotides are TGTGCCAGCAGCTTAGTATCAGGGATGAACGAGCAGTACTTC. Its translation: CASSLVSGMNEQYF.